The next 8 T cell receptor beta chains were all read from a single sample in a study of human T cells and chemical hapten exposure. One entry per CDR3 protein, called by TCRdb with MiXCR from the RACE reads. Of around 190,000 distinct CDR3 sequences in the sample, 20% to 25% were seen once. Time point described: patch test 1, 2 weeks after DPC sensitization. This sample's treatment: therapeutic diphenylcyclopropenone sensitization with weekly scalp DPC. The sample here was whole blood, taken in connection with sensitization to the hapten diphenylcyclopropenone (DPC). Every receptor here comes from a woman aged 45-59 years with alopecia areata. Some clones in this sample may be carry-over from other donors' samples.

CDR3 amino acids: CASSLGAGGPRGEQFF. The CDR3 DNA sequence: TGTGCCAGCAGCTTGGGGGCGGGAGGGCCGCGAGGTGAGCAGTTCTTC. The chain carries TRBV5-6 and TRBJ2-1, with 9 bases identical to TRBD2. Germline lookup yields CDR1 SGHDT and CDR2 YYEEEE. The CDR3 has 16 residues. Unmatched junction bases numbered 10, after V lost 0 bases and J lost 9 bases.

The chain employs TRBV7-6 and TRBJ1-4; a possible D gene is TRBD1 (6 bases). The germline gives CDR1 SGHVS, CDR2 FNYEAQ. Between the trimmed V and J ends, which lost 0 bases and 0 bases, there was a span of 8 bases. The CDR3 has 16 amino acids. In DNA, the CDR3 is TGTGCCAGCAGCTTAGCGAGGGGGGCAACTAATGAAAAACTGTTTTTT. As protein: CASSLARGATNEKLFF.

The CDR3 region is CSARGQVEQYF. CDR3 sequence (DNA): TGCAGTGCTAGAGGACAGGTCGAGCAGTACTTC. The rearrangement links TRBV20-1 to TRBJ2-7, with D tentatively TRBD1 (6 bases). Trimming left V 1 base short and J 6 bases short, with 7 bases between. The CDR3 has 11 amino acids. Germline CDR1 is DFQATT and CDR2 is SNEGSKA (reference sequence).

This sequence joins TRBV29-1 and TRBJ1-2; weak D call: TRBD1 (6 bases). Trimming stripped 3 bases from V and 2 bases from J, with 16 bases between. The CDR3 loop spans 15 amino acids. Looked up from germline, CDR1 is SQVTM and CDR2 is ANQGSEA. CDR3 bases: TGCAGCGTTGATGGTGTGGGGGCGCGGAACTATGGCTACACCTTC. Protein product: CSVDGVGARNYGYTF.

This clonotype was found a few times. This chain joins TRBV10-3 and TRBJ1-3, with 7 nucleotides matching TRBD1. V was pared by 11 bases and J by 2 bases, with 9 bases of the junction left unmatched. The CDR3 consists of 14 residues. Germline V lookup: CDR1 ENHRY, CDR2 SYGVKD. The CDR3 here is CASVEDRAGNTIYF. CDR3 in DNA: TGTGCCTCGGTTGAAGACAGGGCTGGAAACACCATATATTTT.

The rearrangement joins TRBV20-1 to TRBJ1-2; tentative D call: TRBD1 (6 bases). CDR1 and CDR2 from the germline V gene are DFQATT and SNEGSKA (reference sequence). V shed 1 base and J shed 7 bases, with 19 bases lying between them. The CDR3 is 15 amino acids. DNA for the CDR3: TGCAGTGCTAGAGCCTCTCCGACAGGCGTCTTTGGCTACACCTTC. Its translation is CSARASPTGVFGYTF.

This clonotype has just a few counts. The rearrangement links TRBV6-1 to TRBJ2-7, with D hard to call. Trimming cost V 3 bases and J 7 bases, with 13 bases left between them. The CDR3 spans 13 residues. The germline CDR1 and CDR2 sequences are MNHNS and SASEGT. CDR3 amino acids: CASSDQAVGEQYF. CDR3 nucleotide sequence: TGTGCCAGCAGTGATCAGGCCGTCGGGGAGCAGTACTTC.

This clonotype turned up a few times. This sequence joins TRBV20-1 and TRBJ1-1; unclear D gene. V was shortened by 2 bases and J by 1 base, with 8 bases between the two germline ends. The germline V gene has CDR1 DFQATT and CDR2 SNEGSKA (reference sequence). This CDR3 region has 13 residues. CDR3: CSARNSENTEAFF. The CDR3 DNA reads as TGCAGTGCTAGAAACAGCGAGAACACTGAAGCTTTCTTT.